Sequencing of this TCR beta chain was carried out in a study of identical twins listed by TCRdb under 2016. Regarding the complete study: To test whether fetal clonotypes persist, this study deep-sequenced TCR alpha and beta repertoires from monozygotic twins, from unrelated adults of various ages, and from cord blood. To rule out contamination, the twin experiments were replicated at different times with different library preparation protocols.

Overall study outcomes, separate from this receptor: A weaker excess of twin sharing was found in beta out-of-frame sequences because the signal-to-noise ratio was lowered by fewer shared sequences. Compared with coincidental sharing between unrelated individuals, an excess of low generation-probability sequences was observed among out-of-frame TCR alpha sequences shared between twins. Recombination models systematically underestimated out-of-frame TCR alpha sharing in monozygotic twins but agreed with sharing between unrelated individuals. Fewer insertions were carried by abundant cord blood beta clonotypes; a weaker similar trend was observed in young adult naive repertoires, while no such trend was observed in memory repertoires. Zero-insertion analyses could be partly confounded by invariant T cells such as MAIT and iNKT, though diverse VJ usage argued against such confounding for most clonotypes. Conclusions relied on cross-sectional statistical analysis, since the same donors could not be followed over many years.

Deletion took 1 base off V and 3 bases off J, with a span of 6 bases between the germline ends. Reading from cysteine to phenylalanine, the CDR3 counts 13 amino acids. Left in the record is the CDR3 DNA by itself, 39 bases read in frame from the first base. The germline V gene sets CDR1 to LGHNA and CDR2 to YNFKEQ. The library came from 5' RACE. TCRdb lists the instrument as Illumina HiSeq 2000. A universal primer binding site was introduced by template switching, and a unique molecular identifier was present in the final cDNA, enabling accurate counting of TCR cDNA molecules. First-strand cDNA for TCR alpha and beta chains was synthesized from specific primers in the conserved constant-segment region. To control for contamination, every cDNA library was double barcoded, receiving both a SMART-Mk sample barcode and Illumina barcodes. TruSeq adapter sequences and Illumina sample barcodes were added in two successive PCR steps. The TCR alpha and beta cDNA libraries were sequenced on the Illumina HiSeq platform using custom primers. The paper's processing steps were these. Unique molecular identifiers were extracted from raw reads with MiGEC, and CDR3 positions were determined with MiXCR. Recombination models were inferred per individual with the repgenHMM and IGoR tools using an EM algorithm. The tcR package in R was used for shared clonotype analysis, with sharing normalized by the product of cloneset sizes. To study raw recombination without the effects of thymic and clonal selection, out-of-frame nonproductive sequences were analyzed. The raw public data were reprocessed by TCRdb itself: fastp quality trimming at Q25, MiXCR clonotype calling, in-frame beta chains only. For every CDR3 protein sequence, its rows merge into one entry that carries the most common genes and DNA. The V and J calls and clone size come from TCRdb's table, not from the authors' own analysis. Counted in this sample were roughly 690,000 distinct CDR3 sequences; approximately 22% of them appeared once. Clones ranked in the top ten supply 4% to 5.5% of the sample.

Details on this clonotype: It has no known antigen specificity. No much larger clone exists at a distance of one base, and base qualities are not known.

All donors were healthy Caucasians. The twin cohort consisted of three pairs of female monozygotic twins, all aged roughly 18 to 29 years. RNA for TCR libraries was isolated from peripheral blood mononuclear cells. These data also featured in a second study, about T cells expressing NK-cell markers. As the second study states: Three sorted T-cell subsets (CD3+CD56+NKG2C+, CD3+CD56+NKG2C- and CD3+CD56-NKG2C+) from several donors had their TCR beta-chain repertoires profiled. Seven of the eight sequenced donors were HCMV-seropositive and one was HCMV-seronegative. In several experiments an anti-gammadeltaTCR antibody was added to restrict sorting to alphabetaTCR-expressing T cells. In several donors, the dominant CD3+CD56+NKG2C+ clonotypes were found to rank among the top 10 CD8+ clonotypes and to make up about 1.0-7.0% of CD8+ T cells. Those dominant clonotypes were again the most abundant among CD3+CD56-NKG2C+ cells in a few donors, at about 25-65%. Whether the expanded NKG2C-expressing T cell clones were specific for HCMV antigens was left unclear. Randomly selected healthy volunteers, three men and five women, were used as the eight sequenced donors. A commercial ELISA kit detecting HCMV-specific IgG in serum was used to determine HCMV serostatus. For roughly 6 donors, bulk peripheral blood T-cell repertoires were additionally sequenced from unsorted PBMC. MIGEC was used to demultiplex reads and group reads by UMI, and MiTCR was used to assemble and quantify clonotypes. Only TCR cDNA sequences supported by at least two reads were kept to exclude erroneous sequences. The tcR package was used for downstream repertoire analysis, with clonotypes matched between fractions based on CDR3 nucleotide sequence plus V segment. Antigen specificity was annotated against VDJdb with VDJmatch, allowing one amino acid substitution in CDR3.

The chain is assembled from TRBV4-2 and TRBJ1-2; TRBD1 is perhaps the D gene, given 5 matching bases. The sample was PBMCs. The source is a woman aged 18-29 years in good health. The CDR3 region reads CASSQVGDYGYTF. The base sequence is TGTGCCAGCAGCCAAGTAGGGGACTATGGCTACACCTTC.